These 19 T cell receptor beta chains were all obtained from the same sample, sequenced in a study of T cells expressing NK-cell markers. With the 5' RACE reads reprocessed, TCRdb shows one record per CDR3 protein and no DNA. The sample includes 120,000 to 150,000 distinct CDR3 sequences. The specimen sequenced was blood T cells: a sorted CD56 or NKG2C T cell subset, CD4+ or CD8+ T cells, or bulk PBMC T cells (not recorded which). All receptors come from a young man in good health.

The chain recombines TRBV12-3 or TRBV12-4 with TRBJ2-3; the TCRdb call, TRBD1, lacks DNA for checking. The CDR3 has 16 residues. CDR3 residues: CASSLTTGGSPDTQYF.

The rearrangement uses TRBV24-1 and TRBJ2-1; the TRBD2 assignment by TCRdb is unverifiable without DNA. Germline lookup yields CDR1 KGHDR and CDR2 SFDVKD. This CDR3 is built from 11 residues. CDR3 sequence: CATSIAREQFF.

J is TRBJ2-3 and V is TRBV6-4. Germline CDR1 reads MRHNA; CDR2 reads SNTAGT. There are 15 residues in the CDR3. The CDR3 protein is CASSDGEVSTDTQYF.

The chain joins TRBV29-1 to TRBJ2-1; TCRdb reports TRBD1, a call that lacks DNA to check it against. The V gene's germline CDR1 is SQVTM and CDR2 ANQGSEA. The CDR3 runs 18 residues. CDR3 protein: CSVGGQLSGDATYNEQFF.

The gene calls are TRBV6-4 and TRBJ2-3. Germline loops: CDR1 MRHNA, CDR2 SNTAGT. The CDR3 is made up of 12 amino acids. The CDR3: CASSDNADTQYF.

The J gene is TRBJ1-1, the V gene TRBV15; the TCRdb call, TRBD1, lacks DNA for checking. From germline, CDR1 is LNHNV and CDR2 YYDKDF (reference sequence). The CDR3 sequence is 16 residues long. The CDR3 reads CATSRESGQGATEAFF.

V usage is TRBV11-2 and J usage is TRBJ2-3; without DNA, the TCRdb call of TRBD2 cannot be checked. CDR3 length: 16 amino acids. Germline CDR1 SGHAT, CDR2 FQNNGV. The CDR3 sequence is CASSGLTPDSTDTQYF.

The rearrangement uses TRBV27 and TRBJ2-2; TCRdb indicates TRBD2, and absent DNA this call remains unverified. The CDR3 is 21 residues long. Germline-derived CDR1 and CDR2 are MNHEY and SMNVEV (reference sequence). This CDR3 is CASRVLAGAKTWAPFSGELFF.

The chain uses TRBV6-2 or TRBV6-3 and TRBJ2-2; the TCRdb call, TRBD1, lacks DNA for checking. Germline assignment: CDR1 MNHEY and CDR2 SVGEGT. The CDR3 has 15 amino acids. The CDR3 here is CASSSGTGVRRELFF.

The chain carries TRBV3-1 and TRBJ2-5; TCRdb designates TRBD2, a call that cannot be tested without DNA. Germline CDR1 reads LGHDT; CDR2 reads YNNKEL (reference sequence). CDR3 size: 15 residues. Here the CDR3 reads CASSPGTSIGETQYF.

The rearrangement joins TRBV27 to TRBJ2-2; TCRdb calls TRBD1, which cannot be checked without DNA. CDR1 is MNHEY and CDR2 is SMNVEV in the germline V gene (reference sequence). CDR3 length: 15 amino acids. The CDR3: CASGRQGAATGELFF.

The J gene is TRBJ2-5, the V gene TRBV9; as DNA is missing, the TRBD1 call by TCRdb cannot be tested. The CDR3 loop spans 15 amino acids. Germline values: CDR1 SGDLS, CDR2 YYNGEE. CDR3 residues: CASSVGRGGGETQYF.

The chain joins TRBV25-1 to TRBJ1-1; TCRdb returns TRBD1, unconfirmable since there is no DNA. The germline V gene encodes CDR1 MGHDK and CDR2 SYGVNS. The CDR3 has 13 amino acids. The CDR3 spells CASSPRGFTEAFF.

V and J are TRBV5-4 and TRBJ2-2. Germline values: CDR1 SGHNT, CDR2 YYREEE (reference sequence). CDR3 size: 15 residues. The CDR3 sequence is CASSLASVSIGELFF.

The chain employs TRBV5-5 and TRBJ2-2; TCRdb's D call, TRBD1, is unchecked because there is no DNA. CDR1 and CDR2 (germline): SGHKS, YYEKEE (reference sequence). CDR3 length equals 15 residues. The CDR3: CASSKTGLNTGELFF.

This chain connects TRBV7-9 to TRBJ1-1; TCRdb reports TRBD1, a call that lacks DNA to check it against. This CDR3 spans 14 amino acids. Looked up from germline, CDR1 is SEHNR and CDR2 is FQNEAQ (reference sequence). CDR3 sequence reads: CASSFLTGNGEAFF.

The chain links TRBV10-2 to TRBJ2-3; lacking DNA, the TRBD2 call made by TCRdb goes unchecked. CDR1 and CDR2 (germline): WSHSY, SAAADI. The CDR3 contains 14 residues. CDR3 sequence reads: CASSELAGSDTQYF.

The J gene is TRBJ1-3, the V gene TRBV29-1. The CDR3 has 14 amino acids. In germline, CDR1 is SQVTM, CDR2 ANQGSEA. The CDR3 is CSVEGGSGGNTIYF.

The rearrangement uses TRBV7-9 and TRBJ1-1; TCRdb lists TRBD1, though no DNA is available to test this call. The CDR3 is 16 amino acids. Germline V CDR1 and CDR2: SEHNR, FQNEAQ (reference sequence). CDR3 sequence reads: CASSLWDDRGPTEAFF.